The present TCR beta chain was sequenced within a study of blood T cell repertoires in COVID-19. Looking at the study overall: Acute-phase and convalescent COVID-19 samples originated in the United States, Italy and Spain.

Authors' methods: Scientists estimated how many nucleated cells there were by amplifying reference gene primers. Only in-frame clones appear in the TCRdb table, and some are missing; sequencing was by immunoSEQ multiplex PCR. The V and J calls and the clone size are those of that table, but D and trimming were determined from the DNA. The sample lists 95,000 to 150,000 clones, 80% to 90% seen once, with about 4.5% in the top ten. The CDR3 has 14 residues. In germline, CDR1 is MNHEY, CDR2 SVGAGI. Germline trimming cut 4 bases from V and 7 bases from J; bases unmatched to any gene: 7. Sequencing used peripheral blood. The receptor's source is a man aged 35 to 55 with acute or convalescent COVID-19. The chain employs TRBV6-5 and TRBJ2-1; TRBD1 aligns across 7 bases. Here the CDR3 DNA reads TGTGCCAGCAGTTCTGACAGGGCGCCGAATGAGCAGTTCTTC. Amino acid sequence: CASSSDRAPNEQFF.